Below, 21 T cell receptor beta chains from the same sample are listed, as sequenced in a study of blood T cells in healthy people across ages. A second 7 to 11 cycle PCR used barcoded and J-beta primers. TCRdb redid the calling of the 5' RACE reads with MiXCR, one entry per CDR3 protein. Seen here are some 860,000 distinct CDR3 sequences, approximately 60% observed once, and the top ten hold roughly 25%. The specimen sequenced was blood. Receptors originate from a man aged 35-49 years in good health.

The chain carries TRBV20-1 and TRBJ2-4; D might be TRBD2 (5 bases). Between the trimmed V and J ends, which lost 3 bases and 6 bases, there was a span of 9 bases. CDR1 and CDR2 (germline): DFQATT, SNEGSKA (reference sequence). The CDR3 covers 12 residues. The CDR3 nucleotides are TGCAGTGCTAGGAAACTAGTAAACATTCAGTACTTC. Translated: CSARKLVNIQYF.

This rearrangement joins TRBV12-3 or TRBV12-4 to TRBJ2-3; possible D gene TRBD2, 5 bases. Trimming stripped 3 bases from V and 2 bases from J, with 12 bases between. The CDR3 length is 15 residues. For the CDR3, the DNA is TGTGCCAGCAGTTTTGGGCCGAGGGACACAGATACGCAGTATTTT. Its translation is CASSFGPRDTDTQYF.

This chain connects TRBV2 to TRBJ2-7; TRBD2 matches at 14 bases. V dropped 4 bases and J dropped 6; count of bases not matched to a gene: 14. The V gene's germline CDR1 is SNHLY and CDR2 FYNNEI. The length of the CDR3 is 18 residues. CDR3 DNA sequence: TGTGCCAGCAGTGTAGGGACTAGCGGGAGTCCAGTTACTGGCGAGCAGTACTTC. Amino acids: CASSVGTSGSPVTGEQYF.

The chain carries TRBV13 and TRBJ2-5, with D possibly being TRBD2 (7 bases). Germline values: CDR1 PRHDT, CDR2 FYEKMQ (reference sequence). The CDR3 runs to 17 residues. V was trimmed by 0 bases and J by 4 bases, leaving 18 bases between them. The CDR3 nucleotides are TGTGCCAGCAGCTTAGGCCGGAGGGGGGGAGGAGGAGAGACCCAGTACTTC. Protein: CASSLGRRGGGGETQYF.

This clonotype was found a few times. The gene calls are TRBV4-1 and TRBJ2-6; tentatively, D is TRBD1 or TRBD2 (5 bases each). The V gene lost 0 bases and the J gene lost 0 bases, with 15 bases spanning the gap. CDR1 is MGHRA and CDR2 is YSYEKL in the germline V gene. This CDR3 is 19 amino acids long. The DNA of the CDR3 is TGCGCCAGCAGCCAAGATCGAGGGACGGGTTACTCTGGGGCCAACGTCCTGACTTTC. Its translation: CASSQDRGTGYSGANVLTF.

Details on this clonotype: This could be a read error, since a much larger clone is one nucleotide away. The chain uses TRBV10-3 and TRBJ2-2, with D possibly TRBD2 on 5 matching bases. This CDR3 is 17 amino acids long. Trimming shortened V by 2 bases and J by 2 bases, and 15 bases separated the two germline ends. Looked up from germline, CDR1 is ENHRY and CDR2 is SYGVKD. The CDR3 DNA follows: TGTGCCATCAGTGAGGGTAGCGCCAGTATCAACACCGGGGAGCTGTTTTTT. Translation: CAISEGSASINTGELFF.

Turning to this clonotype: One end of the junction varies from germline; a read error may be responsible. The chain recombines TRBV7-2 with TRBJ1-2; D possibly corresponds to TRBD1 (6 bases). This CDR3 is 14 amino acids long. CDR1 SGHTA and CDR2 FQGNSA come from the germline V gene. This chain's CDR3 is CASNLGQGTSVYTF. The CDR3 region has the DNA TGTGCCAGCAACTTAGGGCAGGGGACCTCCGTCTACACCTTC.

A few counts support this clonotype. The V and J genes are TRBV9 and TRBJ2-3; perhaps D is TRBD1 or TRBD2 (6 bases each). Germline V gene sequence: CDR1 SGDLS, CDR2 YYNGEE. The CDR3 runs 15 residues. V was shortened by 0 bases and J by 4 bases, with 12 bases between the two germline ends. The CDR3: CASSVVGGRSDTQYF. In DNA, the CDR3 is TGTGCCAGCAGCGTAGTAGGGGGGCGTTCAGATACGCAGTATTTT.

This chain's CDR3 is CASSVGTGNEQFF. The CDR3 bases are TGTGCCAGCAGCGTGGGGACAGGCAATGAGCAGTTCTTC. The chain has TRBV9 and TRBJ2-1, with TRBD1 matching over 8 bases. The CDR3 runs to 13 residues. Germline assignment: CDR1 SGDLS and CDR2 YYNGEE. Trimming at V came to 2 bases and at J to 6 bases, leaving 1 base not matched to a gene.

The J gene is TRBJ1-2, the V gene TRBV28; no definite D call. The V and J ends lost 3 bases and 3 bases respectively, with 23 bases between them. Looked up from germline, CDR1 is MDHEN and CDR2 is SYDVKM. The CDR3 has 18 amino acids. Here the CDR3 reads CASSFAVPRSIWDYGYTF. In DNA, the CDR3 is TGTGCCAGCAGTTTCGCCGTCCCAAGAAGTATCTGGGACTATGGCTACACCTTC.

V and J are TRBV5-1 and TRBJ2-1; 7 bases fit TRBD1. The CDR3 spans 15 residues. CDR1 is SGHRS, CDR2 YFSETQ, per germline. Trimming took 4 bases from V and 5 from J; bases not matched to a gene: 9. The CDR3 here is CASSPPWDSNNEQFF. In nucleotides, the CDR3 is TGCGCCAGCAGCCCCCCGTGGGACAGTAACAATGAGCAGTTCTTC.

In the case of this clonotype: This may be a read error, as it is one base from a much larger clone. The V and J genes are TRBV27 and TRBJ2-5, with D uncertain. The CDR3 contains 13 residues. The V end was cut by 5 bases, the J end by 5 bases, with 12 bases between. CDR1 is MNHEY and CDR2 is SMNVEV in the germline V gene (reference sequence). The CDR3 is CASSVYLGETQYF. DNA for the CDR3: TGTGCCAGCAGTGTATACCTTGGGGAGACCCAGTACTTC.

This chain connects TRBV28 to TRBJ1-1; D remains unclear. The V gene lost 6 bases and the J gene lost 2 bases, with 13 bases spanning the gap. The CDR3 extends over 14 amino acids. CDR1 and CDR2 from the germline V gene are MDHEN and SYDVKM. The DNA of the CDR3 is TGTGCCAGCAGGTTAATGGGGATCAACACTGAAGCTTTCTTT. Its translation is CASRLMGINTEAFF.

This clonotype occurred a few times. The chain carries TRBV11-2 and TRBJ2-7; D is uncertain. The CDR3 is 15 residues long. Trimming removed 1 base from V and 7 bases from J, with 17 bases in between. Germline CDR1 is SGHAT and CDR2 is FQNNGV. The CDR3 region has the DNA TGTGCCAGCAGCTTAGTGGCAGGCCCTTCCAATGAGCAGTACTTC. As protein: CASSLVAGPSNEQYF.

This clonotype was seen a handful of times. CDR3 sequence (DNA): TGTGCCGGAGGGCGGACAGATTACAATGAGCAGTTCTTC. The encoded protein is CAGGRTDYNEQFF. This chain links TRBV28 with TRBJ2-1; the D gene could be TRBD1 or TRBD2 (6 bases each). The CDR3 is 13 amino acids. V dropped 11 bases and J dropped 4 bases, with 15 bases sitting between them. CDR1 and CDR2 (germline): MDHEN, SYDVKM.

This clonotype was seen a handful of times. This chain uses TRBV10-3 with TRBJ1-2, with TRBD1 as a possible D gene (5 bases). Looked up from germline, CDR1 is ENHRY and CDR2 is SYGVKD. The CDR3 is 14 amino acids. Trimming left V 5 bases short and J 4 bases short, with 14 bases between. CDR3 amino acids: CAISRPGGGYGYTF. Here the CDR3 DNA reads TGTGCCATCAGTCGTCCGGGGGGGGGCTATGGCTACACCTTC.

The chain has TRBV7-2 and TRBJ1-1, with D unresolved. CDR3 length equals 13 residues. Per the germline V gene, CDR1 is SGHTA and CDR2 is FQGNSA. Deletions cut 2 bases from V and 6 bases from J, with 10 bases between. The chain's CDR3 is CASSLKGSAEAFF. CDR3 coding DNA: TGTGCCAGCAGCTTAAAAGGGTCGGCTGAAGCTTTCTTT.

The CDR3 region is CASSSLEFGGVTQYF. In DNA, the CDR3 is TGTGCCAGCAGTTCCCTCGAGTTCGGGGGAGTTACGCAGTATTTT. The chain uses TRBV28 and TRBJ2-3, with D possibly matching TRBD2 (6 bases). Trimming removed 4 bases from V and 8 bases from J, with 19 bases in between. The CDR3 runs to 15 residues. From germline, CDR1 is MDHEN and CDR2 SYDVKM.

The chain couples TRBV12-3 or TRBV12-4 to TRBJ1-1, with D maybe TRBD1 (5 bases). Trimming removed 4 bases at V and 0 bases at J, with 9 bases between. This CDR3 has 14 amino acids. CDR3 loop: CASSSGRMNTEAFF. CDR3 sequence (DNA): TGTGCCAGCAGTTCGGGACGGATGAACACTGAAGCTTTCTTT.

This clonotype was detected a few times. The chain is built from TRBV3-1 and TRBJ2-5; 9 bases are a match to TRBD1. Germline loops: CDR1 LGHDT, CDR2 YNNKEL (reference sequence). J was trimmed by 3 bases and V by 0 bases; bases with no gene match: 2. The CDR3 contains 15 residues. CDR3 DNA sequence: TGTGCCAGCAGCCAAGATAGGACAGGGGAAGAGACCCAGTACTTC. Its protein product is CASSQDRTGEETQYF.

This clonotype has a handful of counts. CDR3 DNA sequence: TGTGCCAGCAGCTCGAATTCCGGGACAGGGCTGGAGACCCAGTACTTC. This codes for CASSSNSGTGLETQYF. The chain is built from TRBV7-2 and TRBJ2-5, with 9 positions matching TRBD1. V dropped 4 bases and J dropped 5; count of bases not matched to a gene: 11. CDR1 is SGHTA, CDR2 FQGNSA, per germline. The CDR3 runs to 16 residues.